The present entry profiles one TCR beta chain with its context. As yet, its antigen is unknown. This sample stems from a study of cytomegalovirus exposure and HLA in healthy donors. Broader study findings: Common viral pathogens were later found to be apparently linked to several of the most significant clusters. There were some public TCRs occurring in many donors, but most TCR sequences were rare. A later analysis revealed that TCR association rates differed between HLA loci, peaking at DRB1 and bottoming out at HLA-C. Sequencing depth across donors, presence/absence analyses assumed, was roughly uniform.

It was with 60 Vbeta and 13 Jbeta primers that the PCR ran. Measured with immunoSEQ multiplex PCR; TCRdb has only the in-frame clones, and not every one. This sample has tens of thousands of clones, with around 85% found just once. Sequenced input: PBMCs. The receptor comes from a man aged 25-40 years in good health and CMV-seronegative.

CDR3 region: CSVEGGVYGYTF. The CDR3 DNA follows: TGCAGCGTTGAGGGAGGGGTCTATGGCTACACCTTC. This chain joins TRBV29-1 and TRBJ1-2, with D tentatively TRBD1 (5 bases). This CDR3 is built from 12 residues. V lost 3 bases, J lost 4 bases, and 9 bases lay in between. Germline V gene sequence: CDR1 SQVTM, CDR2 ANQGSEA.